One sample yielded the 24 T cell receptor beta chains listed below, sequenced in a study of cytomegalovirus exposure and HLA in healthy donors. Using immunoSEQ multiplex PCR, the repertoire was profiled, and TCRdb retains in-frame clones only, with some absent. Among roughly 64,000 clones, 95% were seen once, and the ten largest hold approximately 5%. Material for sequencing was PBMCs. Receptors originate from a woman aged 18-29 years in good health and CMV-seropositive.

This clone was seen only once. The CDR3 sequence is CSVEVDWQETQYF. CDR3 in DNA: TGCAGCGTTGAGGTGGACTGGCAGGAGACCCAGTACTTC. The J gene is TRBJ2-5, the V gene TRBV29-1, with a possible D match to TRBD2 (5 bases). V shed 3 bases and J shed 5 bases, with 13 bases lying between them. CDR1 is SQVTM, CDR2 ANQGSEA, per germline. The CDR3 covers 13 residues.

The chain combines TRBV6-1 with TRBJ2-7; the D gene is possibly TRBD1 (6 bases). V lost 7 bases and J lost 2, with 12 bases in between. CDR3 size: 13 residues. Germline V gives CDR1 MNHNS, CDR2 SASEGT. CDR3 protein: CASIPGQTYEQYF. The CDR3 DNA is TGTGCCAGCATTCCCGGACAGACCTACGAGCAGTACTTC.

This chain links TRBV4-1 with TRBJ2-7, with 7 bases lining up with TRBD2. Trimming at V came to 0 bases and at J to 6 bases, leaving 2 bases not matched to a gene. The CDR3 totals 13 residues. Germline CDR1 and CDR2: MGHRA and YSYEKL. The CDR3 DNA reads TGCGCCAGCAGCCAAGATTCGGGAGGCGAGCAGTACTTC. Its translation is CASSQDSGGEQYF.

This sequence joins TRBV28 and TRBJ2-1; 10 bases line up with TRBD2. This CDR3 spans 15 amino acids. The V gene's germline CDR1 is MDHEN and CDR2 SYDVKM. V gave up 6 bases and J gave up 8 bases; unmatched junction bases: 10. The CDR3 DNA follows: TGTGCCAGCAGACAAGCGGGAGGGCCCTCGCATGAGCAGTTCTTC. Its translation is CASRQAGGPSHEQFF.

The chain couples TRBV30 to TRBJ1-2; 11 bases line up with TRBD1. CDR1 and CDR2 (germline): GTSNPN, SVGIG (reference sequence). The CDR3 covers 15 residues. J was trimmed by 4 bases and V by 2 bases; bases with no gene match: 6. The CDR3 is CAWSWGQGGFYGYTF. CDR3 in DNA: TGTGCCTGGAGTTGGGGACAGGGGGGATTCTATGGCTACACCTTC. The variable domain in full, with the rest retrieved from reference TRBV30 and TRBJ1-2, is SQTIHQWPATLVQPVGSPLSLECTVEGTSNPNLYWYRQAAGRGLQLLFYSVGIGQISSEVPQNLSASRPQDRQFILSSKKLLLSDSGFYLCAWSWGQGGFYGYTFGSGTRLTVV.

The rearrangement joins TRBV28 to TRBJ1-5, with a tentative D call TRBD1 (6 bases). Per the germline V gene, CDR1 is MDHEN and CDR2 is SYDVKM. The V and J ends lost 5 bases and 2 bases respectively, with 13 bases between them. The CDR3 extends over 15 amino acids. The DNA for the CDR3 is TGTGCCAGCAGTATTACAGGGTTTGGCAATCAGCCCCAGCATTTT. Its translation is CASSITGFGNQPQHF.

The chain joins TRBV7-2 to TRBJ2-7, with 7 positions matching TRBD1. CDR3 length: 13 amino acids. J lost 0 bases, V lost 8 bases, and 4 bases had no gene match. Germline-derived CDR1 and CDR2 are SGHTA and FQGNSA. The CDR3, as DNA: TGTGCCAGCCAGGGGGTCAGCTCCTACGAGCAGTACTTC. Encoded protein: CASQGVSSYEQYF.

This chain joins TRBV10-3 and TRBJ2-7, with TRBD1 matching over 10 bases. The J segment lost 2 bases and the V segment lost 10 bases, leaving 11 bases of the junction unmatched. Germline-derived CDR1 and CDR2 are ENHRY and SYGVKD. The CDR3 runs 15 residues. The CDR3 protein is CASGTGDGGPYEQYF. The DNA of the CDR3 is TGTGCCAGCGGGACAGGGGACGGGGGCCCCTACGAGCAGTACTTC.

V usage is TRBV4-3 and J usage is TRBJ1-4; maybe TRBD1 (5 bases). Germline CDR1 LGHNA, CDR2 YSLEER. This CDR3 is built from 17 residues. Between the trimmed V and J ends, which lost 4 bases and 2 bases, there was a span of 17 bases. CDR3 amino acids: CASSPWDRQSTNEKLFF. DNA of the CDR3: TGCGCCAGCAGCCCGTGGGATCGACAGTCGACTAATGAAAAACTGTTTTTT.

The chain carries TRBV7-8 and TRBJ1-1, with D unclear. This CDR3 is 11 amino acids long. Germline loops: CDR1 SGHVS, CDR2 FQNEAQ. V was shortened by 5 bases and J by 7 bases, with 8 bases between the two germline ends. For the CDR3, the DNA is TGTGCCAGCAGCCAGAAGAATGAAGCTTTCTTT. Its translation: CASSQKNEAFF. Supplemented by reference TRBV7-8 and TRBJ1-1, the full variable domain reads GAGVSQSPRYKVAKRGQDVALRCDPISGHVSLFWYQQALGQGPEFLTYFQNEAQLDKSGLPSDRFFAERPEGSVSTLKIQRTQQEDSAVYLCASSQKNEAFFGQGTRLTVV.

This rearrangement joins TRBV6-1 to TRBJ1-1; possibly TRBD1 for D (5 bases). CDR1 is MNHNS and CDR2 is SASEGT in the germline V gene. The CDR3 totals 14 residues. Trimming removed 11 bases from V and 1 base from J, with 17 bases in between. CDR3 in amino acids: CAVRERQPNTEAFF. As DNA, the CDR3 is TGTGCCGTCCGCGAGAGACAGCCGAACACTGAAGCTTTCTTT.

This chain links TRBV5-1 with TRBJ2-2; 7 positions agree with TRBD2. Germline assignment: CDR1 SGHRS and CDR2 YFSETQ. The CDR3 spans 17 residues. The V and J ends lost 1 base and 4 bases, in that order; junction bases with no gene match: 10. Here the CDR3 reads CASSLPSPIAGTGELFF. The DNA for the CDR3 is TGCGCCAGCAGCTTGCCGTCGCCGATAGCGGGCACCGGGGAGCTGTTTTTT.

The chain couples TRBV10-3 to TRBJ2-7, with D tentatively TRBD1 (5 bases). The V gene's germline CDR1 is ENHRY and CDR2 SYGVKD. This CDR3 has 15 amino acids. V was cut by 7 bases and J by 0 bases, with 16 bases left in between. CDR3 in DNA: TGTGCCATCATGGACGTAGGGGCTCCCTCCTACGAGCAGTACTTC. Protein product: CAIMDVGAPSYEQYF.

The chain joins TRBV2 to TRBJ2-7; 8 bases line up with TRBD2. CDR3 size: 14 residues. V gave up 8 bases and J gave up 7 bases; unmatched junction bases: 13. Germline V gene lookup returns CDR1 SNHLY and CDR2 FYNNEI. CDR3 in DNA: TGTGCCAGCTTACTAGCGGAGGGCCCTACGGAGCAGTACTTC. This sequence encodes CASLLAEGPTEQYF.

This clone was found once. V gene TRBV29-1 combines with J gene TRBJ2-1, with D possibly matching TRBD2 (5 bases). The V end lost 3 bases, the J end lost 0 bases, and 9 bases lay between the germline ends. The germline gives CDR1 SQVTM, CDR2 ANQGSEA. The CDR3 runs to 14 residues. The CDR3 region has the DNA TGCAGCGTTGATAGAGGGAGCTCCTACAATGAGCAGTTCTTC. This codes for CSVDRGSSYNEQFF.

The CDR3, as DNA: TGTGCCAGCAGCACCCGGGTCCGAGGGACTGAAGCTTTCTTT. Its protein product is CASSTRVRGTEAFF. The chain combines TRBV11-2 with TRBJ1-1; D ambiguous. The CDR3 contains 14 residues. Germline lookup yields CDR1 SGHAT and CDR2 FQNNGV. V was shortened by 5 bases and J by 5 bases, with 15 bases between the two germline ends.

The chain links TRBV30 to TRBJ1-3; D unclear. This CDR3 has 15 amino acids. Germline V gene data show CDR1 as GTSNPN and CDR2 as SVGIG (reference sequence). Trimming removed 3 bases from V and 0 bases from J, with 12 bases in between. The DNA for the CDR3 is TGTGCCTGGAGCGGAGGAACCAGCTCTGGAAACACCATATATTTT. Amino acid sequence: CAWSGGTSSGNTIYF.

The chain carries TRBV27 and TRBJ2-1, with D perhaps matching TRBD2 (6 bases). Trimming cost V 1 base and J 5 bases, with 9 bases left between them. Germline V gives CDR1 MNHEY, CDR2 SMNVEV (reference sequence). CDR3 length: 14 residues. The CDR3 DNA reads TGTGCCAGCAGTTTATGGGAGGCCAACAATGAGCAGTTCTTC. Translating it yields CASSLWEANNEQFF.

The chain uses TRBV6-5 and TRBJ1-2, with a tentative D call TRBD1 (5 bases). V lost 2 bases and J 3 bases, leaving 7 bases between the germline ends. Germline V gene sequence: CDR1 MNHEY, CDR2 SVGAGI. The CDR3 runs 13 residues. This CDR3 is CASSYARDYGYTF. The CDR3 nucleotides are TGTGCCAGCAGTTACGCCAGGGACTATGGCTACACCTTC.

The V call is TRBV30, the J call TRBJ2-3, with D possibly matching TRBD1 (6 bases). Trimming pared 6 bases from V and 5 bases from J, leaving 15 bases between. This CDR3 has 13 residues. CDR1 and CDR2 (germline): GTSNPN, SVGIG (reference sequence). DNA of the CDR3: TGTGCCTGCTCCGAGGGGGACGGAGATACGCAGTATTTT. It translates to CACSEGDGDTQYF.

This clone was seen only once. The chain is built from TRBV28 and TRBJ2-5, with 7 bases aligning to TRBD2. This CDR3 is 18 amino acids long. Germline-derived CDR1 and CDR2 are MDHEN and SYDVKM. Trimming cost V 4 bases and J 7 bases; bases outside gene matches: 21. The CDR3 region is CASSSHRLRLAGVLTQYF. The CDR3, as DNA: TGTGCCAGCAGTTCACACCGCCTCAGACTAGCTGGCGTGTTGACCCAGTACTTC.

V usage is TRBV29-1 and J usage is TRBJ2-7; 9 bases align to TRBD1. CDR1 and CDR2 (germline): SQVTM, ANQGSEA. There are 13 residues in the CDR3. V lost 3 bases to trimming and J lost 7 bases; unmatched junction nucleotides: 7. Here the CDR3 reads CSVEVTGGGEQYF. The DNA of the CDR3 is TGCAGCGTTGAGGTGACAGGGGGGGGAGAGCAGTACTTC.

The V and J genes are TRBV7-6 and TRBJ2-5, with a weak D call TRBD1 (7 bases). V was trimmed by 7 bases and J by 1 base, leaving 19 bases between them. The CDR3 runs 16 residues. The germline gives CDR1 SGHVS, CDR2 FNYEAQ. CDR3 region: CASKGGAGGFQETQYF. The CDR3 DNA reads TGTGCCAGCAAAGGAGGGGCAGGGGGGTTCCAAGAGACCCAGTACTTC.

This CDR3 is CASSLVVSEFNTEAFF. Written as DNA, the CDR3 is TGTGCCAGCAGCTTGGTCGTATCAGAATTTAACACTGAAGCTTTCTTT. The chain uses TRBV5-6 and TRBJ1-1; D unclear. V was pared by 0 bases and J by 2 bases, with 14 bases between. CDR1 SGHDT and CDR2 YYEEEE come from the germline V gene. The CDR3 sequence is 16 residues long.